This T cell receptor beta chain was found in a study of a mutant IDH1 vaccine in newly diagnosed glioma (dated by TCRdb to the early 2020s). General notes on the study: Patients received eight vaccinations in weeks 1, 3, 5, 7, 11, 15, 19 and 23, corresponding to visits V03 through V10. Vaccination started 4-6 weeks after radiotherapy alone, or was given together with temozolomide cycles in the groups whose treatment included chemotherapy. Peripheral blood was collected at six visits: V03 (baseline), V05, V07, V10, V12 and V13. For exploratory analyses, longitudinal TCRB deep sequencing was carried out in 25 to 30 treated patients wherever samples were available. Of the roughly 34 treated patients, approximately 62% were male and approximately 40% were female, and the mean age was approximately 39 years. Prior to enrollment, patients had been given standard therapy consisting of radiotherapy alone, temozolomide alone, or radiochemotherapy with temozolomide, with the combination given to most patients.

Points the paper makes about the study in general: Availability determined which PBMC samples were chosen for TCRB deep sequencing. Immune responses induced by the vaccine were seen in about 93% of patients across multiple MHC alleles. According to the authors, sample limitations meant that analyses of patient blood samples could not be reproduced. Changes in the top peripheral T cell clonotypes picked up by TCRB sequencing did not appear to be linked to pseudoprogression.

Remarks on this clone: There is no known antigen for this receptor. No much larger clone exists at a distance of one base, and base qualities are not known.

Per the germline V gene (reference sequence), MNHEY is the CDR1 and SMNVEV is the CDR2. The CDR3 starts with the cysteine, ends with the phenylalanine, and has 14 residues. Left in the record is the CDR3 DNA by itself, 42 bases read in frame from the first base. V loses 2 bases of germline sequence and J loses 5 bases, and the interval between the two ends is 13 bases. Per the publication, the time point label means: week 23, last vaccination. Every vaccine dose consisted of 300 ug of a 20-mer mutant IDH1 peptide in Montanide, administered subcutaneously together with topical imiquimod. Newly diagnosed WHO grade 3 or 4 IDH1-mutant astrocytomas showing loss of nuclear ATRX were present in the donors. The samples were drawn from NOA16, a multicentre, single-arm, open-label phase I trial in Germany that tested a mutant IDH1 peptide vaccine in humans for the first time. Genomic DNA for TCRB sequencing was isolated from EDTA blood with the DNeasy Blood and Tissue Kit.

Libraries were built with the immunoSEQ multiplex PCR assay. The hsTCRB Kit was used according to the manufacturer's protocol to amplify rearranged TCR beta chain sequences. An Illumina MiSeq was used to sequence the TCRB libraries. As for the authors' bioinformatics: Demultiplexing, trimming and gene mapping were performed with the kit vendor's proprietary platform. As stored in TCRdb, this immuneACCESS dataset retains in-frame rearrangements with V and J assigned. A fraction of the clones does not appear; measured against another copy, unresolved V genes explain less than half of the discrepancy, and the remainder lacks a known reason. V, J and clone size reflect that table, while D and trimming were determined from the DNA. This sample has about 65,000 clones in its table, and approximately 85% of those were observed once. The top ten clones comprise approximately 3.7% of the sample.

The source is a man aged 30 to 45 with glioma. The chain is encoded by TRBV27 joined to TRBJ2-7, and possibly TRBD2, on 5 matching bases. The sequencing here drew on PBMCs, taken from a glioma patient whose treatment included an IDH1 peptide vaccine. The DNA sequence reads TGTGCCAGCAGTTTAAGCGGCCATATCAACGAGCAGTACTTC. It encodes CASSLSGHINEQYF.